Following are 23 T cell receptor beta chains from one sample sequenced in a study of cytomegalovirus exposure and HLA in healthy donors. Both 60 Vbeta primers and 13 Jbeta primers went into the PCR. Libraries were prepared by immunoSEQ multiplex PCR; TCRdb keeps only in-frame clonotypes and omits some of them. The sample shows 70,000 to 100,000 clones, over 70% of them seen only once. The sequenced material came from PBMCs. Receptor source: a woman aged 45-65 years in good health and CMV-seropositive.

The chain has TRBV6-5 and TRBJ2-7; TRBD1 is a possible D gene (5 bases). The V and J ends lost 4 bases and 0 bases respectively, with 10 bases between them. The V gene's germline CDR1 is MNHEY and CDR2 SVGAGI. The CDR3 is made up of 14 amino acids. The CDR3 loop is CASSWQGSSYEQYF. The CDR3 nucleotides are TGTGCCAGCAGTTGGCAGGGAAGCTCCTACGAGCAGTACTTC.

The chain employs TRBV6-5 and TRBJ2-4; 10 bases match TRBD1. The CDR3 is 15 residues long. Germline CDR1 reads MNHEY; CDR2 reads SVGAGI. V was clipped by 6 bases and J by 6 bases; unmatched bases: 8. The CDR3 spells CASRYRGTGVNIQYF. The CDR3 region has the DNA TGTGCCAGCAGATATCGGGGGACAGGGGTAAACATTCAGTACTTC.

The sample holds a few counts of this clone. The chain recombines TRBV6-1 with TRBJ1-5, with D possibly matching TRBD1 (5 bases). The CDR3 sequence is 16 residues long. V lost 1 base, J lost 6 bases, and 16 bases lay in between. Germline loops: CDR1 MNHNS, CDR2 SASEGT. CDR3 in DNA: TGTGCCAGCAGTGAAGATTTAGGCAGGGTAAGTCAGCCCCAGCATTTT. This gives the protein CASSEDLGRVSQPQHF.

This rearrangement joins TRBV19 to TRBJ2-2, with D perhaps TRBD2 (6 bases). Trimming stripped 3 bases from V and 4 bases from J, with 18 bases between. The CDR3 is 17 amino acids. Germline values: CDR1 LNHDA, CDR2 SQIVND (reference sequence). DNA for the CDR3: TGTGCCAGTAGTATGGGAATCAGGGCGGGAATCACCGGGGAGCTGTTTTTT. Amino acids: CASSMGIRAGITGELFF. Complete variable domain (other parts from reference TRBV19 and TRBJ2-2): DGGITQSPKYLFRKEGQNVTLSCEQNLNHDAMYWYRQDPGQGLRLIYYSQIVNDFQKGDIAEGYSVSREKKESFPLTVTSAQKNPTAFYLCASSMGIRAGITGELFFGEGSRLTVL.

This chain joins TRBV5-1 and TRBJ1-2; possibly TRBD1 for D (5 bases). Germline assignment: CDR1 SGHRS and CDR2 YFSETQ. The V gene lost 6 bases and the J gene lost 8 bases, with 17 bases spanning the gap. The CDR3 loop spans 13 amino acids. Written as DNA, the CDR3 is TGCGCCAGCAATCTGGGGGGGACGGAGGGCTACACCTTC. Its translation: CASNLGGTEGYTF.

The chain has TRBV6-5 and TRBJ1-6, with D hard to call. V lost 8 bases and J 5 bases, leaving 10 bases between the germline ends. The CDR3 covers 13 residues. CDR1 and CDR2 (germline): MNHEY, SVGAGI. This CDR3 is CASGRVHNSPLHF. CDR3 DNA: TGTGCCAGCGGTCGGGTCCATAATTCACCCCTCCACTTT.

This clone was seen a few times. V usage is TRBV9 and J usage is TRBJ2-1; 7 bases fit TRBD2. The CDR3 is made up of 13 amino acids. With 1 base clipped from V and 7 bases from J, the junction kept 2 bases outside the gene matches. Germline CDR1 SGDLS, CDR2 YYNGEE. CDR3 protein: CASSVSSGNEQFF. In DNA, the CDR3 is TGTGCCAGCAGCGTATCTAGCGGAAATGAGCAGTTCTTC.

V usage is TRBV19 and J usage is TRBJ1-6; 7 nucleotides line up with TRBD1. Germline CDR1 and CDR2: LNHDA and SQIVND (reference sequence). There are 19 residues in the CDR3. Trimming at V came to 2 bases and at J to 0 bases, leaving 10 bases not matched to a gene. CDR3 region: CASSISAGGAFSYNSPLHF. The CDR3 nucleotides are TGTGCCAGTAGTATATCGGCAGGGGGTGCCTTCTCCTATAATTCACCCCTCCACTTT.

This clone has a handful of counts. This chain connects TRBV18 to TRBJ1-1; D unclear. Trimming took 2 bases from V and 6 from J, leaving 13 bases between them. Germline V gives CDR1 KGHSH, CDR2 LQKENI. The CDR3 runs to 14 residues. CDR3 region: CASSPVGVGAEAFF. CDR3 bases: TGTGCCAGCTCACCAGTAGGAGTAGGAGCTGAAGCTTTCTTT.

In this sample, this clone turned up a few times. The J gene is TRBJ2-5, the V gene TRBV5-1; D might be TRBD2 (5 bases). Germline-derived CDR1 and CDR2 are SGHRS and YFSETQ. This CDR3 has 13 amino acids. With 4 bases removed from V and 2 bases from J, the gap between germline ends came to 9 bases. The CDR3 region is CASSGGRQETQYF. CDR3 nucleotide sequence: TGCGCCAGCAGCGGAGGACGGCAAGAGACCCAGTACTTC.

DNA for the CDR3: TGTGCCATCACCCCGGGACAGCTTACCGGGGAGCTGTTTTTT. Translation: CAITPGQLTGELFF. The chain joins TRBV10-3 to TRBJ2-2, with TRBD1 identical over 7 bases. This CDR3 comprises 14 residues. CDR1 is ENHRY and CDR2 is SYGVKD in the germline V gene. With 7 bases clipped from V and 5 bases from J, the junction kept 7 bases outside the gene matches.

The chain links TRBV19 to TRBJ1-4; D unresolved. V lost 5 bases and J lost 0, with 13 bases in between. Germline CDR1 is LNHDA and CDR2 is SQIVND (reference sequence). CDR3 length: 16 residues. This CDR3 reads CASSSRIFATNEKLFF. CDR3 in DNA: TGTGCCAGTAGTTCCAGGATCTTTGCAACTAATGAAAAACTGTTTTTT.

J is TRBJ1-3 and V is TRBV11-3; 7 nucleotides match TRBD1. Germline V CDR1 and CDR2: SGHNT, YENEEA. The CDR3 has 16 amino acids. Unmatched junction bases numbered 9, after V lost 5 bases and J lost 2 bases. DNA for the CDR3: TGTGCCAGCAGCCCTAGACAGGGTGGCGCTGGAAACACCATATATTTT. Translated: CASSPRQGGAGNTIYF.

This CDR3 reads CASSLNADRGGYGYTF. As DNA, the CDR3 is TGTGCCAGCAGTCTTAATGCGGACAGGGGGGGATATGGCTACACCTTC. This chain connects TRBV2 to TRBJ1-2; 10 bases align to TRBD1. The CDR3 runs to 16 residues. CDR1 is SNHLY and CDR2 is FYNNEI in the germline V gene. V dropped 5 bases and J dropped 5; count of bases not matched to a gene: 11.

The chain joins TRBV6-4 to TRBJ2-7; TRBD1 might be the D (5 bases). V lost 5 bases, J lost 1 base, and 24 bases lay in between. Germline V gene data show CDR1 as MRHNA and CDR2 as SNTAGT. The CDR3 spans 18 residues. The CDR3 is CASSHHHQSPGLSYEQYV. DNA of the CDR3: TGTGCCAGCAGTCATCACCACCAAAGCCCAGGGTTGTCCTACGAGCAGTACGTC.

This chain links TRBV6-5 with TRBJ2-4, with no clear D. Germline CDR1 is MNHEY and CDR2 is SVGAGI. The CDR3 loop spans 14 amino acids. The V and J ends lost 4 bases and 0 bases respectively, with 7 bases between them. The CDR3 sequence: CASSSSLAKNIQYF. CDR3 DNA sequence: TGTGCCAGCAGTTCAAGCCTAGCCAAAAACATTCAGTACTTC.

The table lists this clone with a few counts. The chain uses TRBV19 and TRBJ2-2; possibly TRBD2 for D (6 bases). The CDR3 is made up of 15 amino acids. Trimming shortened V by 3 bases and J by 4 bases, and 12 bases separated the two germline ends. Germline-derived CDR1 and CDR2 are LNHDA and SQIVND (reference sequence). CDR3 nucleotide sequence: TGTGCCAGTAGTATTGGGGGAGGTTCCACCGGGGAGCTGTTTTTT. It is translated as CASSIGGGSTGELFF.

V usage is TRBV5-1 and J usage is TRBJ1-2; possible D gene TRBD1, 5 bases. The CDR3 consists of 19 residues. The germline V gene encodes CDR1 SGHRS and CDR2 YFSETQ. The germline V and J ends were trimmed by 8 bases and 0 bases, with 29 bases remaining between them. CDR3 sequence reads: CARAAFREGRPVSNYGYTF. The DNA of the CDR3 is TGCGCCAGGGCTGCTTTCAGGGAGGGCCGACCGGTATCTAACTATGGCTACACCTTC.

V usage is TRBV4-1 and J usage is TRBJ2-3; 9 nucleotides agree with TRBD2. J was trimmed by 2 bases and V by 6 bases; bases with no gene match: 9. This CDR3 has 16 residues. Germline V CDR1 and CDR2: MGHRA, YSYEKL. CDR3 protein: CASRFTSGGLTDTQYF. CDR3 sequence (DNA): TGCGCCAGCAGGTTTACAAGCGGGGGGCTCACAGATACGCAGTATTTT.

This clone was observed once. The rearrangement joins TRBV29-1 to TRBJ1-1, with TRBD1 matching over 8 bases. There are 13 residues in the CDR3. V trimming: 3 bases; J trimming: 9 bases; junction bases outside the gene matches: 9. Germline-derived CDR1 and CDR2 are SQVTM and ANQGSEA. As DNA, the CDR3 is TGCAGCGTTGAGAGGACAGGGAAAGGTAAAGCTTTCTTT. Protein product: CSVERTGKGKAFF.

V usage is TRBV9 and J usage is TRBJ2-7; 11 nucleotides agree with TRBD1. Germline loops: CDR1 SGDLS, CDR2 YYNGEE. This CDR3 is 15 amino acids long. Trimming cost V 3 bases and J 3 bases; bases outside gene matches: 5. CDR3 in DNA: TGTGCCAGCAGCGCCGGACAGGGGGCCCACTACGAGCAGTACTTC. It codes for CASSAGQGAHYEQYF.

The J gene is TRBJ2-4, the V gene TRBV6-1; D is ambiguous. Germline CDR1 and CDR2: MNHNS and SASEGT. There are 12 residues in the CDR3. Trimming stripped 3 bases from V and 7 bases from J, with 7 bases between. Here the CDR3 reads CASSEAGNIQYF. The DNA for the CDR3 is TGTGCCAGCAGTGAGGCCGGGAACATTCAGTACTTC.

The rearrangement links TRBV9 to TRBJ1-6; perhaps TRBD1 as D (6 bases). CDR3 length: 16 amino acids. Germline-derived CDR1 and CDR2 are SGDLS and YYNGEE. The V and J ends lost 0 bases and 9 bases respectively, with 16 bases between them. The CDR3 region is CASSVGSGQIGSPLHF. The CDR3 bases are TGTGCCAGCAGCGTAGGCTCCGGACAGATAGGTTCACCCCTCCACTTT.